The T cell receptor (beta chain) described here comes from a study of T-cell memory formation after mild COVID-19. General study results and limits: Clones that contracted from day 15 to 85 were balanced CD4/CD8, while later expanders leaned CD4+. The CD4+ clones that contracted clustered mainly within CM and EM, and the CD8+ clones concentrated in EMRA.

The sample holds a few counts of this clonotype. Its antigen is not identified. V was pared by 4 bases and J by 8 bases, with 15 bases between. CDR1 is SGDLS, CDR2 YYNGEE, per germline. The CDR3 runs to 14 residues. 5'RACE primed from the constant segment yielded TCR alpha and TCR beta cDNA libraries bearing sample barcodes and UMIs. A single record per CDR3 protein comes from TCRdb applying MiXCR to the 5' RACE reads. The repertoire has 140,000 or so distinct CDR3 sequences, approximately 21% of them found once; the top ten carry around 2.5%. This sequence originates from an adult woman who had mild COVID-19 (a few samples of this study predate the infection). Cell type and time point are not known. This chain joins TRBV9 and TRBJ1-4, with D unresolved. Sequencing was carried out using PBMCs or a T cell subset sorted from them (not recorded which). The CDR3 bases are TGTGCCAGCAGCCTCGGCCCTAATGCGGAAAAACTGTTTTTT. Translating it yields CASSLGPNAEKLFF.